This T cell receptor beta chain was obtained from a study of cytomegalovirus exposure and HLA in healthy donors. In the study overall: There were 350 to 400 genotyped donors. Of these, about 81% fell in the genetic ancestry cluster associated with self-reported Caucasian donors.

With respect to this clone: Its antigen remains unknown.

Overall study findings and caveats: Follow-up analysis later connected one missense variant in DCLRE1C with trimming of TCR beta V- and J-genes.

Researchers ran the PCR with 60 Vbeta and 13 Jbeta primers. Profiled with immunoSEQ multiplex PCR; TCRdb holds only in-frame clones, not every one. Among around 140,000 clones listed, just under 85% were seen once. This clonotype originated in a woman aged 55-69 years in good health and CMV-seropositive. What was sequenced was PBMCs.

CDR3 DNA sequence: TGCAGCGTTGAAGTTCTAGCGGGAGCCTCCGAGCAGTACTTC. Its translation is CSVEVLAGASEQYF. V gene TRBV29-1 combines with J gene TRBJ2-7; TRBD2 matches 10 bases. The germline V gene has CDR1 SQVTM and CDR2 ANQGSEA. J gave up 6 bases and V 1 base, and 6 bases lay outside the gene matches. The CDR3 runs 14 residues.